These T cell receptor beta chains were read from a single sample in a study of shared clonotypes between healthy human individuals. Generated by immunoSEQ multiplex PCR, the TCRdb table keeps only in-frame clones and is missing some. The sample has 2 million to 2.5 million clones; approximately 94% are singletons. The sequenced material came from naive CD4+ T cells from PBMCs. The receptors derive from a man younger than 35 in good health. Some clones in this sample may be carry-over from other donors' samples. CDR3s include the opening cysteine and the closing phenylalanine or tryptophan. Each record gives: clone size, J gene, V gene, CDR3 protein. Clone size is given for some rows only: seen once, a few or many times, or a class if the clone is expanded.

size: NA
J: TRBJ1-1
V: TRBV5-5
CDR3: CASSVWDYVGEAFF

size: NA
J: TRBJ1-5
V: TRBV2
CDR3: CASKGQAPNQPQHF

size: NA
J: TRBJ2-1
V: TRBV5-4
CDR3: CASRAGGLAGANEQFF

size: NA
J: TRBJ2-2
V: TRBV19
CDR3: CAISTGGNTGELFF

size: NA
J: TRBJ2-7
V: TRBV5-1
CDR3: CASRGNQGGYAHEQYF

size: NA
J: TRBJ1-5
V: TRBV27
CDR3: CASSFRTGNQPQHF

size: once
J: TRBJ2-3
V: TRBV25-1
CDR3: CASTRLGSSTDTQYF

size: NA
J: TRBJ2-2
V: TRBV28
CDR3: CASGGSGNTGELFF

size: NA
J: TRBJ1-2
V: TRBV27
CDR3: CASSLSRGYGYTF

size: few
J: TRBJ1-2
V: TRBV5-1
CDR3: CASSLVGGQNYGYTF

size: NA
J: TRBJ1-1
V: TRBV5-1
CDR3: CASSLARDRGLTEAFF

size: once
J: TRBJ2-3
V: TRBV10-3
CDR3: CAISELTGQGQYF

size: once
J: TRBJ2-5
V: TRBV9
CDR3: CASSRSGSGSLETQYF

size: NA
J: TRBJ2-7
V: TRBV25-1
CDR3: CASSKSGSSYEQYF

size: NA
J: TRBJ1-1
V: TRBV5-1
CDR3: CASSLLSGTGRRTEAFF

size: NA
J: TRBJ2-6
V: TRBV7-2
CDR3: CASSLGGRGPRANVLTF

size: NA
J: TRBJ2-5
V: TRBV28
CDR3: CASSHPDGPSGQETQYF

size: NA
J: TRBJ1-4
V: TRBV29-1
CDR3: CSVEEGGATNEKLFF